This note documents a single T cell receptor (beta chain) sequence. Antigen: not known. The record originates from a study of T-cell memory formation after mild COVID-19. Looking at the study overall: TCR clusters were mostly donor specific.

TCRdb recomputed calls from the 5' RACE reads with MiXCR, one row per CDR3 protein. Among hundreds of thousands of distinct CDR3 sequences listed, 20% were seen once. The CDR3 spans 13 residues. The V gene lost 3 bases and the J gene lost 5 bases, with 8 bases spanning the gap. Germline V lookup: CDR1 KGHSH, CDR2 LQKENI. Study findings and constraints: Shrinking CD4+ clones were chiefly CM and EM; CD8+ ones were chiefly EMRA.

This TCR came from an adult woman who had mild COVID-19 (a few samples of this study predate the infection). Cell type and time point are not known. The rearrangement links TRBV18 to TRBJ2-4; D gene unclear. Sample: PBMCs or a T cell subset sorted from them (not recorded which). The CDR3 loop is CASSPMPENIQYF. The CDR3 bases are TGTGCCAGCTCACCGATGCCAGAAAACATTCAGTACTTC.